The subject of this entry is one TCR beta chain. This clone was picked up one time. Its antigen has not been determined. No base qualities exist here, and no much larger clone lies one base off it. From a lookup of the germline V gene, CDR1 and CDR2 are SGHDT and YYEEEE. The cysteine opens and the phenylalanine closes a CDR3 of 15 amino acids. CDR3 DNA is the only sequence kept; it has 45 bases, read in frame from the first base. Trimming takes 2 bases from V and 4 bases from J, and the germline ends sit 13 bases apart. At one collaborating source in Seattle, patients were enrolled during active infection and were followed longitudinally through the course of disease. Whole blood was collected in K2EDTA tubes by collaborating institutions according to the institutions' own protocols. For TCRbeta analysis, collaborators shipped samples in one of three forms: frozen whole blood, isolated PBMCs, or DNA extracted from either of those sample types.

This sample was taken from a study of blood T cell repertoires in COVID-19 (dated by TCRdb to about 2020). For the study in its entirety: Samples covering the acute and convalescent phases of COVID-19 were provided by collaborators in the United States, Italy and Spain. The material from the prospective study consisted of cDNA or gDNA derived from T cells, B-cell-depleted T cells, or PBMCs. Where available, HLA class I and class II types were obtained from metadata supplied by the sample provider rather than from assay-based typing. The sample metadata nearly always contained a de-identified subject ID, COVID-19 status, age in years and sex. The repertoires were made available in a free public database intended to serve as a resource for research on the immune response to SARS-CoV-2. Samples were obtained from the ongoing ImmuneRACE study (first 160 participants) and from roughly 1,300 subjects provided by 6 global collaborators. The dataset comprised deeply sampled blood TCRbeta repertoires from subjects exposed to, actively infected with, or recovered from COVID-19.

Results and caveats for the whole study, not just this receptor: The amount of clinical and demographic metadata varied by source and participant and was provided uncurated.

TCRbeta CDR3 regions were amplified from genomic DNA using the immunoSEQ Assay, a bias-controlled multiplex PCR. Processing in the source paper ran as follows. The number of nucleated cells in each sample was estimated from the amplification of reference gene primers within the assay. Sequence reads were collapsed and filtered to measure the absolute abundance of every unique TCRbeta CDR3 rearrangement. For each sample, productive Simpson clonality was calculated as the square root of Simpson's diversity index across productive rearrangements. TCRdb provides this immuneACCESS table in a form limited to in-frame rearrangements. Some clones are lacking; in checked studies, under half of them reflect an unresolved V gene, and why the rest are absent is not known. Clonal size and the V and J genes are those of that table, whereas D and trimming came from the DNA. The sample table contains some 170,000 clones; only one count was recorded for roughly 84% of them. The ten top clones hold 6.5% to 7.5% of the sample.

The sequenced sample was peripheral blood. The receptor chain draws on TRBV5-6 and TRBJ2-1, with the D gene not clear enough to name. This receptor was obtained from a woman aged 40-49 years with COVID-19, enrolled during active disease. This receptor has the CDR3 CASSLGGLSYNEQFF. The nucleotides are TGTGCCAGCAGCTTAGGCGGCCTTTCGTACAATGAGCAGTTCTTC.